Each of the 19 T cell receptor beta chains below was sequenced from the same sample in a study of blood T cell repertoires in COVID-19 (dated by TCRdb to between 2020 and 2021). The library was built by means of the immunoSEQ multiplex PCR assay. Here the immuneACCESS table is served through TCRdb, limited to in-frame sequences with V and J called. Missing clones are a known gap in these copies; in checked studies unresolved V genes cover under half, and the rest lacks a known reason. This sample is represented by some 350,000 clones; around four fifths of them were singletons. 2.5% to 3% of the sample goes to the ten largest clones. The sample taken for sequencing was peripheral blood. Source of these receptors: a man aged 25 to 40 with active or convalescent COVID-19.

The V gene is TRBV21-1, the J gene TRBJ2-3; TRBD2 reflects the table's D call only, with no check against the DNA. TRBV21-1 is noted as a pseudogene. CDR3 length equals 12 residues. The CDR3 region is CASSKYTDTQYF. Written as DNA, the CDR3 is TGTGCCAGCAGCAAGTACACAGATACGCAGTATTTT.

This clone is medium-sized by share. The chain recombines TRBV9 with TRBJ2-2, with 7 nucleotides matching TRBD2. V was clipped by 5 bases and J by 0 bases; unmatched bases: 13. Germline values: CDR1 SGDLS, CDR2 YYNGEE. The CDR3 sequence is 18 residues long. The CDR3: CASSLPRSGEPNTGELFF. DNA of the CDR3: TGTGCCAGCAGTCTCCCCCGAAGCGGGGAACCGAACACCGGGGAGCTGTTTTTT. The full variable domain, in which reference TRBV9 and TRBJ2-2 provide the parts outside the CDR3, is DSGVTQTPKHLITATGQRVTLRCSPRSGDLSVYWYQQSLDQGLQFLIQYYNGEERAKGNILERFSAQQFPDLHSELNLSSLELGDSALYFCASSLPRSGEPNTGELFFGEGSRLTVL.

This chain connects TRBV5-6 to TRBJ2-7; 7 bases agree with TRBD2. Germline lookup yields CDR1 SGHDT and CDR2 YYEEEE. V was pared by 7 bases and J by 5 bases, with 15 bases of the junction left unmatched. The CDR3 consists of 15 residues. CDR3 DNA: TGTGCCAGCTGGAAGCTGGGGGGGGTTAGCAACGAGCAGTACTTC. This sequence encodes CASWKLGGVSNEQYF.

The rearrangement links TRBV4-3 to TRBJ1-1, with D maybe TRBD1 (5 bases). The CDR3 length is 15 residues. Trimming removed 1 base from V and 2 bases from J, with 11 bases in between. Germline V gives CDR1 LGHNA, CDR2 YSLEER. The CDR3, as DNA: TGCGCCAGCAGCCAAGCTGGGGGGGTAAACACTGAAGCTTTCTTT. The encoded protein is CASSQAGGVNTEAFF.

There are a few counts of this clone. The same CDR3 can be traced to other DNA sequences in this sample. The chain has TRBV18 and TRBJ2-1; 11 bases map to TRBD2. J gave up 4 bases and V 3 bases, and 2 bases lay outside the gene matches. The germline CDR1 and CDR2 sequences are KGHSH and LQKENI. There are 15 residues in the CDR3. CDR3 protein: CASSPGTSGYNEQFF. The CDR3 region has the DNA TGTGCCAGCTCACCCGGGACTAGCGGATACAATGAGCAGTTCTTC.

The CDR3 region is CASSQRGNYEQYF. The CDR3 DNA is TGTGCCAGCAGTCAACGGGGGAATTACGAGCAGTACTTC. J is TRBJ2-7 and V is TRBV3-1 (or the pseudogene TRBV3-2); D is perhaps TRBD2 (6 bases). Germline loops: CDR1 LGHDT, CDR2 YNNKEL (reference sequence). V was trimmed by 6 bases and J by 4 bases, leaving 13 bases between them. The CDR3 has 13 residues.

This CDR3 reads CASSFRTGVTEAFF. Written as DNA, the CDR3 is TGTGCCAGCAGCTTCAGGACAGGGGTGACTGAAGCTTTCTTT. The chain joins TRBV5-6 to TRBJ1-1; TRBD1 aligns across 9 bases. CDR3 length: 14 amino acids. CDR1 is SGHDT and CDR2 is YYEEEE in the germline V gene. V was pared by 2 bases and J by 5 bases, with 4 bases of the junction left unmatched. The full variable domain, with the rest looked up from reference TRBV5-6 and TRBJ1-1, is DAGVTQSPTHLIKTRGQQVTLRCSPKSGHDTVSWYQQALGQGPQFIFQYYEEEERQRGNFPDRFSGHQFPNYSSELNVNALLLGDSALYLCASSFRTGVTEAFFGQGTRLTVV.

This clone has a handful of counts. This chain connects TRBV19 to TRBJ1-4; no firm D call. The CDR3 length is 15 residues. Between the trimmed V and J ends, which lost 3 bases and 4 bases, there was a span of 12 bases. Looked up from germline, CDR1 is LNHDA and CDR2 is SQIVND (reference sequence). The CDR3 sequence is CASSIPWELNEKLFF. The CDR3 DNA reads TGTGCCAGTAGTATCCCCTGGGAGCTTAATGAAAAACTGTTTTTT. Drawing the rest from reference TRBV19 and TRBJ1-4, the complete variable domain is DGGITQSPKYLFRKEGQNVTLSCEQNLNHDAMYWYRQDPGQGLRLIYYSQIVNDFQKGDIAEGYSVSREKKESFPLTVTSAQKNPTAFYLCASSIPWELNEKLFFGSGTQLSVL.

The gene calls are TRBV12-3 or TRBV12-4 and TRBJ2-7, with 7 bases aligning to TRBD1. Trimming cost V 4 bases and J 5 bases; bases outside gene matches: 5. The CDR3 totals 13 residues. This CDR3 is CASSSDRVHEQYF. The CDR3 DNA reads as TGTGCCAGCAGTTCCGACAGGGTCCACGAGCAGTACTTC.

Turning to this clone: This sample includes further DNA sequences coding for the same CDR3. The chain links TRBV7-2 to TRBJ1-2, with D perhaps TRBD1 (6 bases). Germline V gene lookup returns CDR1 SGHTA and CDR2 FQGNSA. The CDR3 is made up of 15 amino acids. The V gene lost 1 base and the J gene lost 0 bases, with 9 bases spanning the gap. CDR3 protein: CASSLGTEANYGYTF. For the CDR3, the DNA is TGTGCCAGCAGCTTAGGGACAGAAGCTAACTATGGCTACACCTTC.

The chain is built from TRBV19 and TRBJ2-2; D ambiguous. The V gene's germline CDR1 is LNHDA and CDR2 SQIVND (reference sequence). This CDR3 region has 13 residues. Trimming removed 6 bases from V and 4 bases from J, with 9 bases in between. The CDR3 DNA follows: TGTGCCAGTAGCCCAGGATTCACCGGGGAGCTGTTTTTT. Translated: CASSPGFTGELFF.

The J gene is TRBJ1-2, the V gene TRBV3-1 (or the pseudogene TRBV3-2); no reliable D call. CDR1 is LGHDT and CDR2 is YNNKEL in the germline V gene (reference sequence). The CDR3 length is 13 residues. Trimming took 5 bases from V and 0 from J, leaving 7 bases between them. The CDR3 region is CASSSESNYGYTF. For the CDR3, the DNA is TGTGCCAGCAGCTCCGAGTCTAACTATGGCTACACCTTC.

This clone was picked up one time. The gene calls are TRBV3-1 (or the pseudogene TRBV3-2) and TRBJ1-1, with D tentatively TRBD1 (5 bases). CDR1 is LGHDT, CDR2 YNNKEL, per germline (reference sequence). The CDR3 has 15 amino acids. V was pared by 2 bases and J by 0 bases, with 10 bases between. DNA for the CDR3: TGTGCCAGCAGCCAAAGACAGACGTTGAACACTGAAGCTTTCTTT. This translates into CASSQRQTLNTEAFF.

This chain connects TRBV19 to TRBJ1-3, with D possibly TRBD1 on 6 matching bases. The CDR3 has 13 residues. The germline V gene has CDR1 LNHDA and CDR2 SQIVND (reference sequence). The V and J ends lost 11 bases and 2 bases respectively, with 13 bases between them. The CDR3 DNA reads as TGTGCCTCCTCGGGGGGCCCTGGAAACACCATATATTTT. It encodes CASSGGPGNTIYF.

Concerning this clone itself: Germline is not matched at one junction end, which may reflect a read error. The rearrangement uses TRBV3-1 (or the pseudogene TRBV3-2) and TRBJ2-1, with a tentative D call TRBD1 (5 bases). In germline, CDR1 is LGHDT, CDR2 YNNKEL (reference sequence). This CDR3 has 17 residues. CDR3 nucleotide sequence: TGTGCCAGCAGCCAAGACATAGGACATTACGGCTACGATGAGCAGTTCTTC. As protein: CASSQDIGHYGYDEQFF.

The gene calls are TRBV19 and TRBJ2-1, with 7 positions matching TRBD2. V lost 4 bases, J lost 7 bases, and 13 bases stayed unmatched. This CDR3 comprises 16 residues. CDR1 is LNHDA and CDR2 is SQIVND in the germline V gene (reference sequence). CDR3 residues: CASSSMASGSGNEQFF. CDR3 DNA: TGTGCCAGTAGTAGTATGGCTAGCGGATCTGGGAATGAGCAGTTCTTC.

The chain recombines TRBV5-4 with TRBJ2-1, with a weak D call TRBD2 (6 bases). Germline V gives CDR1 SGHNT, CDR2 YYREEE (reference sequence). CDR3 length: 16 residues. The germline V and J ends were trimmed by 4 bases and 0 bases, with 14 bases remaining between them. The CDR3 nucleotides are TGTGCCAGCAGCGTCGGGGGACGCAGCTCCTACAATGAGCAGTTCTTC. This codes for CASSVGGRSSYNEQFF. The full variable domain, with the rest looked up from reference TRBV5-4 and TRBJ2-1, is ETGVTQSPTHLIKTRGQQVTLRCSSQSGHNTVSWYQQALGQGPQFIFQYYREEENGRGNFPPRFSGLQFPNYSSELNVNALELDDSALYLCASSVGGRSSYNEQFFGPGTRLTVL.

The gene calls are TRBV6-2 or TRBV6-3 and TRBJ1-1, with D hard to call. V lost 0 bases to trimming and J lost 3 bases, with 8 bases between them. The CDR3 length is 14 residues. Germline CDR1 reads MNHEY; CDR2 reads SVGEGT. CDR3 in amino acids: CASSYSTSDTEAFF. The CDR3 coding sequence is TGTGCCAGCAGTTACTCGACATCGGACACTGAAGCTTTCTTT.

The chain recombines TRBV5-6 with TRBJ1-4; D ambiguous. Trimming pared 0 bases from V and 7 bases from J, leaving 13 bases between. CDR3 length: 15 residues. Per germline, CDR1 SGHDT and CDR2 YYEEEE. The CDR3 DNA follows: TGTGCCAGCAGCTTGGCCGGAGGGCAGACTGAAAAACTGTTTTTT. It specifies CASSLAGGQTEKLFF.